The present T cell receptor (beta chain) was sequenced within a study of T cell repertoires in cytomegalovirus infection (dated by TCRdb to between 2018 and 2020). Regarding the research as a whole: Peptide stimulations targeted recently identified HLA-C-restricted CMV epitopes, whose presentation resists viral immunomodulation, together with well-studied HLA-B-restricted epitopes. Donor HLA type was relevant to the analysis, as public TCR beta signatures indicated carriage of CMV infection together with the matching HLA type.

Sequenced using an Illumina HiSeq 1500. TCRdb passed the public sequencing reads through fastp at Q25 and MiXCR, retaining productive beta sequences. Rows with one shared CDR3 protein collapse into an entry with the most common genes and DNA. This sample has about 830,000 distinct CDR3 sequences in its table, and less than 35% of those were observed once. Together, the top ten hold around 12% of the sample. Reading the label with the study, this specimen's treatment or condition is: in vitro stimulation with specific CMV peptide epitopes to enrich CMV-specific T cells. Including the terminal cysteine and phenylalanine, the CDR3 comprises 19 residues. Only the CDR3 region is kept as DNA, spanning 57 bases read in frame from base 1. Cut back by 0 bases and 6 bases, the V and J ends lie 23 bases apart. CDR1 and CDR2 are read off the germline V gene as MNHEY and SVGAGI. This clonotype showed up just a few times. The antigen it binds to is not known. Per-base qualities were not stored, and no clone one base away is much larger.

Results the study describes overall, beyond this receptor: The ex vivo response was dominated by HLA-C-restricted CMV-specific TCR beta clonotypes, which also provided the single most frequent clonotype in two of eight donors. In both this cohort and an independent approximately 400-donor cohort, the cumulative frequency of public TCR beta family members distinguished carriers of CMV infection plus the relevant HLA type.

The sample in question was cultured CD8+ T cells from PBMCs, obtained from culture after CMV antigen stimulation. This TCR was sampled from a human donor in good health (CMV status not recorded). Some clones in this sample may be carry-over from other donors' samples. The V and J segments used are TRBV6-5 and TRBJ2-2; the D region may be TRBD1 or TRBD2, each matching 6 bases equally. The nucleotide sequence is TGTGCCAGCAGTTACTCGATCCTGGCCGGGGGCGGGTTACCCGGGGAGCTGTTTTTT. Its coded protein is CASSYSILAGGGLPGELFF.